One and the same sample provided the 23 T cell receptor beta chains below, sequenced in a study of blood T cells in healthy people across ages. Using a J-beta primer mix together with a sample-barcoded 5' primer, a second PCR was run for 7 to 11 cycles. TCRdb re-called the 5' RACE reads through MiXCR, storing one row per CDR3 protein. The sample gives 600,000 or so distinct CDR3 sequences, 40% to 55% of which show up once; 20% to 25% is in the top ten. The sequenced sample consisted of blood. The receptors come from a man older than 75 in good health.

In its sample, this clonotype was seen many times. V is TRBV6-5 and J is TRBJ2-5; 8 bases align to TRBD2. The CDR3 sequence is 17 residues long. Germline CDR1 is MNHEY and CDR2 is SVGAGI. The J segment lost 5 bases and the V segment lost 5 bases, leaving 16 bases of the junction unmatched. For the CDR3, the DNA is TGTGCCAGCAGTCTAACCCGTCTGGGCGGGAGGTTGGAGACCCAGTACTTC. It encodes CASSLTRLGGRLETQYF.

This chain uses TRBV7-2 with TRBJ2-3; D tentatively reads TRBD1 or TRBD2 (5 bases each). CDR1 SGHTA and CDR2 FQGNSA come from the germline V gene. This CDR3 is built from 15 residues. The V end was cut by 1 base, the J end by 8 bases, with 16 bases between. CDR3 sequence (DNA): TGTGCCAGCAGCTTAGGGGGACCTTTGCTAGCTACGCAGTATTTT. Protein sequence: CASSLGGPLLATQYF.

The J gene is TRBJ1-2, the V gene TRBV7-2, with D hard to call. The CDR3 sequence is 15 residues long. The germline gives CDR1 SGHTA, CDR2 FQGNSA. V lost 5 bases, J lost 4 bases, and 17 bases lay in between. The CDR3 sequence: CASSPQPSESYGYTF. DNA of the CDR3: TGTGCCAGCAGCCCGCAACCTTCAGAGTCCTATGGCTACACCTTC.

About this clonotype itself: The junction shows a germline mismatch at one end, possibly a read error. The rearrangement joins TRBV6-6 to TRBJ2-5; weak D call: TRBD1 (6 bases). The germline V gene has CDR1 MNHNY and CDR2 SVGAGI (reference sequence). This CDR3 has 14 residues. CDR3 sequence (DNA): TGTGCCGGCAGTTACGGGACACCTGGAGAGACCCAGTACTTC. It translates to CAGSYGTPGETQYF.

This clonotype was counted many times. The rearrangement uses TRBV6-6 and TRBJ2-2, with 7 bases that match TRBD1. The CDR3 is 15 amino acids. Trimming cost V 6 bases and J 2 bases; bases outside gene matches: 6. Germline assignment: CDR1 MNHNY and CDR2 SVGAGI (reference sequence). In DNA, the CDR3 is TGTGCCAGCAGAGAACAGGGGATTAACACCGGGGAGCTGTTTTTT. It specifies CASREQGINTGELFF.

The chain is built from TRBV7-2 and TRBJ1-2, with D perhaps TRBD1 (5 bases). This CDR3 comprises 17 residues. V lost 5 bases and J 0 bases, leaving 19 bases between the germline ends. CDR1 and CDR2 (germline): SGHTA, FQGNSA. In DNA, the CDR3 is TGTGCCAGCAGCCCTGGGGCGCTAGGGCTGACTAACTATGGCTACACCTTC. Protein sequence: CASSPGALGLTNYGYTF. The entire variable domain, with the rest obtained from reference TRBV7-2 and TRBJ1-2, is as follows: GAGVSQSPSNKVTEKGKDVELRCDPISGHTALYWYRQSLGQGLEFLIYFQGNSAPDKSGLPSDRFSAERTGGSVSTLTIQRTQQEDSAVYLCASSPGALGLTNYGYTFGSGTRLTVV.

The rearrangement joins TRBV24-1 to TRBJ2-1; the D gene is possibly TRBD2 (5 bases). The CDR3 spans 13 residues. V lost 4 bases and J 4 bases, leaving 7 bases between the germline ends. Germline assignment: CDR1 KGHDR and CDR2 SFDVKD. The CDR3: CATSDGVYNEQFF. The CDR3 DNA reads as TGTGCCACCAGTGACGGGGTTTACAATGAGCAGTTCTTC.

The chain carries TRBV9 and TRBJ2-1; 14 bases map to TRBD2. The CDR3 length is 14 residues. Germline CDR1 reads SGDLS; CDR2 reads YYNGEE. V was pared by 0 bases and J by 10 bases, with 0 bases of the junction left unmatched. The CDR3 spells CASSVGTSGGEQFF. The CDR3 DNA follows: TGTGCCAGCAGCGTAGGGACTAGCGGGGGGGAGCAGTTCTTC. The complete variable domain, with remaining parts taken from reference TRBV9 and TRBJ2-1, reads DSGVTQTPKHLITATGQRVTLRCSPRSGDLSVYWYQQSLDQGLQFLIQYYNGEERAKGNILERFSAQQFPDLHSELNLSSLELGDSALYFCASSVGTSGGEQFFGPGTRLTVL.

The rearrangement uses TRBV12-5 and TRBJ2-7; D call uncertain. Between the trimmed V and J ends, which lost 5 bases and 4 bases, there was a span of 9 bases. Germline V gene sequence: CDR1 LGHNT, CDR2 FRNRAP. The CDR3 spans 12 residues. The CDR3: CASGTTEYEQYF. The DNA for the CDR3 is TGTGCTAGTGGTACAACAGAGTACGAGCAGTACTTC.

The genes are TRBV3-1 and TRBJ1-4; tentative D call: TRBD1 (5 bases). Trimming took off 1 base at V and 3 bases at J, with 15 bases between the two ends. The CDR3 has 17 residues. The germline V gene has CDR1 LGHDT and CDR2 YNNKEL (reference sequence). The chain's CDR3 is CASSQVFPGGSNEKLFF. The CDR3 bases are TGTGCCAGCAGCCAAGTATTCCCCGGGGGGTCTAATGAAAAACTGTTTTTT.

The V call is TRBV28, the J call TRBJ2-2; 7 positions agree with TRBD1. J lost 0 bases, V lost 6 bases, and 7 bases had no gene match. The CDR3 sequence is 16 residues long. Germline assignment: CDR1 MDHEN and CDR2 SYDVKM. The CDR3 DNA follows: TGTGCCAGCAGCCACGTGGGACAGCCGAACACCGGGGAGCTGTTTTTT. Protein sequence: CASSHVGQPNTGELFF.

The chain joins TRBV15 to TRBJ1-2; D remains ambiguous. The V gene's germline CDR1 is LNHNV and CDR2 YYDKDF (reference sequence). There are 15 residues in the CDR3. V shed 0 bases and J shed 8 bases, with 16 bases lying between them. The CDR3 sequence: CATSRDKTLSEGYTF. The CDR3 DNA sequence: TGTGCCACCAGCAGAGACAAGACCCTCAGCGAGGGCTACACCTTC.

This rearrangement joins TRBV7-8 to TRBJ2-1; no clear D. Germline CDR1 reads SGHVS; CDR2 reads FQNEAQ. V was trimmed by 5 bases and J by 7 bases, leaving 9 bases between them. There are 12 residues in the CDR3. The CDR3 sequence: CASSRGENEQFF. The CDR3 bases are TGTGCCAGCAGCCGAGGTGAAAATGAGCAGTTCTTC.

This clonotype was seen a handful of times. The rearrangement links TRBV29-1 to TRBJ1-1; 9 bases are shared with TRBD1. The V segment lost 6 bases and the J segment 3 bases; nucleotides outside the gene matches: 5. This CDR3 spans 13 amino acids. The germline CDR1 and CDR2 sequences are SQVTM and ANQGSEA. The CDR3 nucleotides read TGCAGCGTCCAGACAGGGGGTGACACTGAAGCTTTCTTT. Its protein product is CSVQTGGDTEAFF.

The chain carries TRBV6-2 or TRBV6-3 and TRBJ2-7; the match to TRBD2 covers 8 bases. The V and J ends lost 7 bases and 2 bases, in that order; junction bases with no gene match: 7. Germline V gene lookup returns CDR1 MNHEY and CDR2 SVGEGT. This CDR3 has 14 residues. The CDR3 region is CASMASGGPYEQYF. The CDR3 bases are TGTGCCAGCATGGCCAGCGGGGGACCCTACGAGCAGTACTTC.

The rearrangement uses TRBV18 and TRBJ2-6, with D possibly being TRBD1 (6 bases). This CDR3 has 15 residues. Germline values: CDR1 KGHSH, CDR2 LQKENI. The V gene lost 4 bases and the J gene lost 4 bases, with 11 bases spanning the gap. CDR3 in DNA: TGTGCCAGCTCACAACAGGGAGTGGGGGCCAACGTCCTGACTTTC. Translated: CASSQQGVGANVLTF.

In this sample, this clonotype turned up a few times. This sequence joins TRBV20-1 and TRBJ2-7; 8 positions agree with TRBD1. This CDR3 has 14 residues. The germline V gene encodes CDR1 DFQATT and CDR2 SNEGSKA (reference sequence). J gave up 4 bases and V 1 base, and 6 bases lay outside the gene matches. Here the CDR3 reads CSARAGGAEYEQYF. CDR3 DNA sequence: TGCAGTGCTAGAGCAGGGGGCGCGGAATACGAGCAGTACTTC.

J is TRBJ1-2 and V is TRBV29-1; TRBD1 aligns across 9 bases. The CDR3 runs 13 residues. Germline CDR1 reads SQVTM; CDR2 reads ANQGSEA. After removal of 6 bases from V and 2 bases from J, the junction contained 4 bases not matched to a gene. CDR3 in amino acids: CSVPGQGNYGYTF. Here the CDR3 DNA reads TGCAGCGTCCCGGGACAGGGAAACTATGGCTACACCTTC.

The chain carries TRBV6-2 or TRBV6-3 and TRBJ2-1; D might be TRBD1 (6 bases). CDR1 is MNHEY and CDR2 is SVGEGT in the germline V gene. The CDR3 extends over 14 amino acids. V lost 2 bases and J lost 9, with 14 bases in between. CDR3 amino acids: CASSYGYRDAEQFF. The CDR3 nucleotides are TGTGCCAGCAGTTACGGGTACAGGGACGCTGAGCAGTTCTTC.

The rearrangement links TRBV5-5 to TRBJ2-4, with D possibly being TRBD2 (6 bases). The CDR3 covers 14 residues. The germline V gene encodes CDR1 SGHKS and CDR2 YYEKEE (reference sequence). Trimming took off 4 bases at V and 8 bases at J, with 16 bases between the two ends. The CDR3 DNA follows: TGTGCCAGCAGCCCCGAGAGAGCGGGCGACATTCAGTACTTC. Translation gives CASSPERAGDIQYF. Drawing the rest from reference TRBV5-5 and TRBJ2-4, the complete variable domain is DAGVTQSPTHLIKTRGQQVTLRCSPISGHKSVSWYQQVLGQGPQFIFQYYEKEERGRGNFPDRFSARQFPNYSSELNVNALLLGDSALYLCASSPERAGDIQYFGAGTRLSVL.

V is TRBV12-3 or TRBV12-4 and J is TRBJ2-3, with D perhaps TRBD1 (6 bases). CDR3 length: 16 residues. V lost 6 bases and J 2 bases, leaving 18 bases between the germline ends. This chain's CDR3 is CASRKGVQGFTDTQYF. CDR3 in DNA: TGTGCCAGCAGGAAGGGGGTGCAGGGATTCACAGATACGCAGTATTTT.

The chain couples TRBV9 to TRBJ2-5; the D gene is possibly TRBD2 (5 bases). Germline CDR1 SGDLS, CDR2 YYNGEE. The CDR3 is 9 residues long. V lost 10 bases to trimming and J lost 12 bases, with 13 bases between them. As DNA, the CDR3 is TGTGCCCCTCGCTCGAGGGAGTACTTC. It is translated as CAPRSREYF.

The gene calls are TRBV5-1 and TRBJ1-1; TRBD1 might be the D (6 bases). The V end was cut by 3 bases, the J end by 5 bases, with 17 bases between. This CDR3 is built from 15 residues. Germline CDR1 and CDR2: SGHRS and YFSETQ. The CDR3 DNA is TGCGCCAGCAGCTGGGGGGTACAGGGCTGGACTGAAGCTTTCTTT. It encodes CASSWGVQGWTEAFF.